One and the same sample provided the 5 T cell receptor beta chains below, sequenced in a study of T cells expressing NK-cell markers. TCRdb derives one entry per CDR3 protein from the 5' RACE reads, leaving out DNA. This sample lists 500,000 to 700,000 distinct CDR3 sequences; its ten largest clones have 3.5% to 4.5%. Sequencing was performed on blood T cells: a sorted CD56 or NKG2C T cell subset, CD4+ or CD8+ T cells, or bulk PBMC T cells (not recorded which). The receptor set was obtained from a man in his late teens or twenties in good health.

This rearrangement joins TRBV4-3 to TRBJ2-1; there is no DNA to check the TCRdb D call of TRBD2. Germline V gene data show CDR1 as LGHNA and CDR2 as YSLEER. CDR3 size: 15 residues. The CDR3 is CASSHSLAGDNEQFF.

The genes are TRBV3-1 and TRBJ2-4; TCRdb gives TRBD1 as the D gene, but with no DNA this cannot be confirmed. Germline CDR1 is LGHDT and CDR2 is YNNKEL (reference sequence). The CDR3 is 15 amino acids. The CDR3 here is CASRRQGETKNIQYF.

The chain couples TRBV6-2 or TRBV6-3 to TRBJ2-1. The CDR3 is 13 residues long. Germline loops: CDR1 MNHEY, CDR2 SVGEGT. The CDR3 reads CASSYGVNNEQFF.

The chain employs TRBV7-7 and TRBJ2-7. Per germline, CDR1 SSHAT and CDR2 FNYEAQ (reference sequence). The CDR3 is made up of 15 amino acids. CDR3 sequence reads: CASSPLIPDKYEQYF. Filled out from reference TRBV7-7 and TRBJ2-7, the complete variable domain reads GAGVSQSPRYKVTKRGQDVTLRCDPISSHATLYWYQQALGQGPEFLTYFNYEAQPDKSGLPSDRFSAERPEGSISTLTIQRTEQRDSAMYRCASSPLIPDKYEQYFGPGTRLTVT.

The chain recombines TRBV5-1 with TRBJ2-6; TCRdb proposes TRBD1, but this gene call is untestable without DNA. Germline-derived CDR1 and CDR2 are SGHRS and YFSETQ. The CDR3 spans 16 residues. The CDR3 is CASITGGNSGANVLTF.